These 2 T cell receptor beta chains were all obtained from the same sample, sequenced in a study of blood T cell repertoires in COVID-19. Some clones are missing from TCRdb's copy, which holds only in-frame ones; the method was immunoSEQ multiplex PCR. The sample contains about 340,000 clones, about 90% of which appear only once. Specimen: peripheral blood. These receptors were taken from a woman younger than 35 who had recovered from COVID-19.

The V gene is TRBV5-6, the J gene TRBJ1-1, with D unclear. Trimming pared 2 bases from V and 3 bases from J, leaving 11 bases between. Germline CDR1 SGHDT, CDR2 YYEEEE. The CDR3 sequence is 14 residues long. Here the CDR3 reads CASSFRGKDTEAFF. The CDR3, as DNA: TGTGCCAGCAGCTTTCGGGGAAAGGACACTGAAGCTTTCTTT.

V and J are TRBV11-2 and TRBJ1-1; unclear D gene. The germline CDR1 and CDR2 sequences are SGHAT and FQNNGV. Trimming removed 3 bases from V and 0 bases from J, with 11 bases in between. CDR3 length equals 15 residues. The chain's CDR3 is CASSFSGNLNTEAFF. The DNA for the CDR3 is TGTGCCAGCAGCTTCTCGGGGAACTTGAACACTGAAGCTTTCTTT.